Included here is one TCR beta chain sequence, with context. Profiled with immunoSEQ multiplex PCR; TCRdb holds only in-frame clones, not every one. Of fewer than 300,000 clones in the sample, about 93% were seen once. The sample originates from a study of blood T cell repertoires in COVID-19. Sequencing was carried out using PBMCs or T cells enriched from blood (not recorded which). The TCR originated in a woman under 40 who had recovered from COVID-19.

The CDR3 coding sequence is TGTGCCACCAGTGAAATCGGTACAGGGACAGATACGCAGTATTTT. This encodes CATSEIGTGTDTQYF. The V gene is TRBV24-1, the J gene TRBJ2-3; D is perhaps TRBD1 (6 bases). Germline V gene data show CDR1 as KGHDR and CDR2 as SFDVKD. The length of the CDR3 is 15 residues. V lost 4 bases, J lost 3 bases, and 13 bases lay in between.